This TCR beta chain was recovered during a study of blood T cell repertoires in COVID-19. The CDR3 length is 16 residues. V gave up 0 bases and J gave up 8 bases; unmatched junction bases: 11. CDR1 is LNHDA and CDR2 is SQIVND in the germline V gene (reference sequence). The table came from immunoSEQ multiplex PCR; TCRdb's copy has only in-frame clones and leaves some out. This sample has roughly 60,000 clones, with 80% to 95% found just once. This chain joins TRBV19 and TRBJ1-2; 8 bases map to TRBD1. Input material: peripheral blood. This receptor was taken from a woman of 80 years or more with active COVID-19. As DNA, the CDR3 is TGTGCCAGTAGTATAGACGGGACAGGCCCACGCTCCGGCTACACCTTC. Its protein is CASSIDGTGPRSGYTF. The full variable domain, its missing parts supplied by reference TRBV19 and TRBJ1-2, is DGGITQSPKYLFRKEGQNVTLSCEQNLNHDAMYWYRQDPGQGLRLIYYSQIVNDFQKGDIAEGYSVSREKKESFPLTVTSAQKNPTAFYLCASSIDGTGPRSGYTFGSGTRLTVV.